The 27 T cell receptor beta chains presented below share a single source sample, sequenced in a study of T cell repertoires in cytomegalovirus infection. No antigen has been assigned to these receptors. Each CDR3 protein is one row after TCRdb ran MiXCR on the reads. Of approximately 590,000 distinct CDR3 sequences listed, 40% are singletons. Source: cultured PBMCs, taken from culture after CMV antigen stimulation. The receptors were sampled from a human donor in good health (CMV status not recorded). Some clones in this sample may be carry-over from other donors' samples.

In this sample, this clonotype turned up a few times. This chain links TRBV20-1 with TRBJ2-3; 9 bases line up with TRBD2. CDR1 is DFQATT and CDR2 is SNEGSKA in the germline V gene (reference sequence). J gave up 3 bases and V 5 bases, and 3 bases lay outside the gene matches. The CDR3 sequence is 13 residues long. The CDR3 nucleotides read TGCAGTGCTGGCGGGGGGGGAACAGATACGCAGTATTTT. As protein: CSAGGGGTDTQYF.

The chain recombines TRBV4-1 with TRBJ2-2; 9 bases are a match to TRBD1. CDR3 length: 16 residues. After removal of 1 base from V and 4 bases from J, the junction contained 4 bases not matched to a gene. CDR1 is MGHRA and CDR2 is YSYEKL in the germline V gene. DNA for the CDR3: TGCGCCAGCAGCCAAGTAACAGGGGGCATCACCGGGGAGCTGTTTTTT. Translated: CASSQVTGGITGELFF.

This clonotype was seen more than once but under ten times. The J gene is TRBJ2-3, the V gene TRBV20-1; 12 bases line up with TRBD2. Per germline, CDR1 DFQATT and CDR2 SNEGSKA (reference sequence). The junction had 10 bases not matched to a gene; V was cut back by 5 bases and J by 4 bases. This CDR3 is 16 amino acids long. CDR3 nucleotide sequence: TGCAGTGCTGGCCTTTTTGGACTAGCGGGACCAGATACGCAGTATTTT. Translated, it gives CSAGLFGLAGPDTQYF.

There are a few counts of this clonotype. This sequence joins TRBV28 and TRBJ1-3; 7 bases align to TRBD1. Per the germline V gene, CDR1 is MDHEN and CDR2 is SYDVKM. The CDR3 totals 14 residues. The V segment lost 5 bases and the J segment 7 bases; nucleotides outside the gene matches: 8. The CDR3 coding sequence is TGTGCCAGCAGTAGATACAGGGGTTGGAACACCATATATTTT. Translating it yields CASSRYRGWNTIYF.

The CDR3 DNA reads as TGTGCCAGCAGAAGGGACAGGGCGGACACTGAAGCTTTCTTT. Amino acids: CASRRDRADTEAFF. V is TRBV6-5 and J is TRBJ1-1, with TRBD1 identical over 9 bases. The CDR3 loop spans 14 amino acids. Trimming took 6 bases from V and 3 from J; bases not matched to a gene: 5. The germline V gene encodes CDR1 MNHEY and CDR2 SVGAGI.

This clonotype appeared a few times. The chain joins TRBV7-2 to TRBJ1-1; D gene unclear. V was pared by 0 bases and J by 0 bases, with 8 bases between. The germline CDR1 and CDR2 sequences are SGHTA and FQGNSA. There are 15 residues in the CDR3. CDR3 nucleotides: TGTGCCAGCAGCTTAGCTATCGGCATGAACACTGAAGCTTTCTTT. Protein sequence: CASSLAIGMNTEAFF.

The gene calls are TRBV7-2 and TRBJ2-7; no definite D call. V was clipped by 1 base and J by 1 base, with 8 bases between them. CDR1 and CDR2 (germline): SGHTA, FQGNSA. CDR3 length: 14 residues. This CDR3 is CASSLGADSYEQYF. Here the CDR3 DNA reads TGTGCCAGCAGCTTAGGCGCGGATTCCTACGAGCAGTACTTC.

V and J are TRBV7-2 and TRBJ1-1; D call uncertain. CDR1 is SGHTA, CDR2 FQGNSA, per germline. This CDR3 contains 15 residues. The V and J ends lost 1 base and 0 bases respectively, with 9 bases between them. In DNA, the CDR3 is TGTGCCAGCAGCTTAGGTAGAGGTATGAACACTGAAGCTTTCTTT. It translates to CASSLGRGMNTEAFF.

This clonotype was counted a few times. The gene calls are TRBV6-1 and TRBJ2-1; no firm D call. The V gene lost 8 bases and the J gene lost 0 bases, with 14 bases spanning the gap. From germline, CDR1 is MNHNS and CDR2 SASEGT. This CDR3 has 15 residues. CDR3 in amino acids: CASSTPAASYNEQFF. The CDR3 DNA is TGTGCCAGCTCTACTCCGGCGGCCTCCTACAATGAGCAGTTCTTC.

CDR3 sequence reads: CASSLGRPHNQPQHF. The CDR3 region has the DNA TGTGCCAGCAGCTTGGGACGACCGCATAATCAGCCCCAGCATTTT. This chain uses TRBV5-6 with TRBJ1-5, with no clear D. Germline values: CDR1 SGHDT, CDR2 YYEEEE. CDR3 length equals 15 residues. V gave up 0 bases and J gave up 4 bases, with 11 bases separating them.

The chain combines TRBV27 with TRBJ1-5, with TRBD1 matching 9 bases. CDR3 length equals 13 residues. V trimming: 5 bases; J trimming: 14 bases; junction bases outside the gene matches: 10. Germline loops: CDR1 MNHEY, CDR2 SMNVEV (reference sequence). CDR3 protein: CASSTTRQGVKHF. CDR3 bases: TGTGCCAGCAGTACCACCCGACAGGGGGTAAAGCATTTT.

The gene calls are TRBV12-3 or TRBV12-4 and TRBJ1-5; maybe TRBD1 (5 bases). The V end was cut by 6 bases, the J end by 5 bases, with 11 bases between. The CDR3 consists of 13 residues. The CDR3: CASSQGEDQPQHF. Written as DNA, the CDR3 is TGTGCCAGCAGCCAGGGCGAGGATCAGCCCCAGCATTTT.

The V and J genes are TRBV4-1 and TRBJ1-5; 7 bases agree with TRBD1. The V gene end was trimmed by 0 bases and the J gene end by 5 bases; junction bases not matched to a gene: 4. The CDR3 length is 15 residues. Per the germline V gene, CDR1 is MGHRA and CDR2 is YSYEKL. CDR3 DNA sequence: TGCGCCAGCAGCCAAGAAGGCAGGGGGGATCAGCCCCAGCATTTT. This encodes CASSQEGRGDQPQHF.

The table lists this clonotype with a few counts. This chain uses TRBV11-2 with TRBJ1-1, with 10 nucleotides matching TRBD1. V shed 5 bases, J shed 11 bases, and the junction held 14 bases outside the gene matches. The CDR3 is made up of 15 amino acids. The germline gives CDR1 SGHAT, CDR2 FQNNGV. The CDR3, as DNA: TGTGCCAGCAGCCTTACCGGGACAGGGGTGCTTAAGGCTTTCTTT. Translation gives CASSLTGTGVLKAFF.

This chain links TRBV5-1 with TRBJ2-7, with D possibly being TRBD1 (6 bases). This CDR3 region has 15 residues. V was pared by 0 bases and J by 4 bases, with 14 bases between. Looked up from germline, CDR1 is SGHRS and CDR2 is YFSETQ. The CDR3 reads CASSLGPDSLYEQYF. In DNA form, the CDR3 reads TGCGCCAGCAGCTTGGGTCCGGACAGTCTATACGAGCAGTACTTC.

This chain uses TRBV20-1 with TRBJ1-6; D is undetermined. Germline V gene sequence: CDR1 DFQATT, CDR2 SNEGSKA (reference sequence). The V and J ends lost 6 bases and 4 bases respectively, with 10 bases between them. The CDR3 is 13 amino acids. The CDR3 is CSAHGVYNSPLHF. CDR3 nucleotides: TGCAGTGCCCACGGGGTATATAATTCACCCCTCCACTTT.

The chain is built from TRBV18 and TRBJ1-2; perhaps TRBD1 as D (6 bases). Germline CDR1 KGHSH, CDR2 LQKENI. The CDR3 has 13 amino acids. Trimming cost V 3 bases and J 3 bases, with 8 bases left between them. DNA of the CDR3: TGTGCCAGCTCACCGGACAGCTACTATGGCTACACCTTC. This translates into CASSPDSYYGYTF.

This clonotype was counted only a few times. J is TRBJ2-5 and V is TRBV12-3 or TRBV12-4; 8 bases match TRBD2. There are 14 residues in the CDR3. V trimming: 6 bases; J trimming: 5 bases; junction bases outside the gene matches: 8. In DNA, the CDR3 is TGTGCCAGCAGCCCCGGGACTAGACAGGAGACCCAGTACTTC. Translating it yields CASSPGTRQETQYF.

This clonotype was counted a few times. This chain uses TRBV5-4 with TRBJ2-1, with D possibly TRBD1 on 6 matching bases. Germline V gives CDR1 SGHNT, CDR2 YYREEE (reference sequence). Trimming left V 6 bases short and J 5 bases short, with 18 bases between. This CDR3 has 15 amino acids. CDR3 protein: CASIPQGSRNNEQFF. CDR3 nucleotide sequence: TGTGCCAGCATCCCGCAGGGGAGTAGGAACAATGAGCAGTTCTTC.

This clonotype was seen a handful of times. The chain has TRBV28 and TRBJ1-1; no reliable D call. The length of the CDR3 is 14 residues. CDR1 is MDHEN and CDR2 is SYDVKM in the germline V gene. Trimming stripped 6 bases from V and 1 base from J, with 12 bases between. The CDR3 sequence is CASSPPRPNTEAFF. As DNA, the CDR3 is TGTGCCAGCAGCCCCCCCAGGCCGAACACTGAAGCTTTCTTT.

The J gene is TRBJ2-1, the V gene TRBV7-2, with 11 bases fitting TRBD2. The trim removed 5 bases at V and 6 bases at J, leaving 12 bases unmatched. This CDR3 spans 17 amino acids. Looked up from germline, CDR1 is SGHTA and CDR2 is FQGNSA. The chain's CDR3 is CASSPRTTSGKGNEQFF. The DNA for the CDR3 is TGTGCCAGCAGCCCCCGAACGACTAGCGGGAAGGGCAATGAGCAGTTCTTC.

The V and J genes are TRBV6-2 or TRBV6-3 and TRBJ2-1; D remains unclear. The germline V and J ends were trimmed by 4 bases and 10 bases, with 11 bases remaining between them. The CDR3 length is 12 residues. Germline V gene lookup returns CDR1 MNHEY and CDR2 SVGEGT. The CDR3 spells CASSSRVGEQFF. The CDR3 DNA reads TGTGCCAGCAGTTCCCGGGTTGGGGAGCAGTTCTTC.

The chain joins TRBV24-1 to TRBJ2-5; D may correspond to TRBD1 or TRBD2 (6 bases each). Germline assignment: CDR1 KGHDR and CDR2 SFDVKD. This CDR3 spans 14 amino acids. V was pared by 5 bases and J by 2 bases, with 11 bases between. CDR3 residues: CATSARGGQETQYF. DNA of the CDR3: TGTGCCACCAGTGCCAGGGGAGGTCAAGAGACCCAGTACTTC.

This chain connects TRBV20-1 to TRBJ1-5; 8 bases line up with TRBD1. From germline, CDR1 is DFQATT and CDR2 SNEGSKA (reference sequence). The CDR3 totals 17 residues. V was pared by 3 bases and J by 0 bases, with 10 bases of the junction left unmatched. The CDR3 protein is CSARQATGGVSNQPQHF. Here the CDR3 DNA reads TGCAGTGCTAGGCAAGCTACAGGGGGAGTTAGCAATCAGCCCCAGCATTTT.

This clonotype was picked up a small number of times. Here the CDR3 reads CASSQEGEGYTF. CDR3 sequence (DNA): TGCGCCAGCAGCCAAGAGGGGGAGGGCTACACCTTC. This sequence joins TRBV4-1 and TRBJ1-2, with D maybe TRBD1 (5 bases). Trimming took off 0 bases at V and 8 bases at J, with 7 bases between the two ends. The CDR3 totals 12 residues. Germline assignment: CDR1 MGHRA and CDR2 YSYEKL.

A few counts support this clonotype. J is TRBJ1-5 and V is TRBV12-3 or TRBV12-4; weak D call: TRBD1 (5 bases). Trimming shortened V by 5 bases and J by 7 bases, and 12 bases separated the two germline ends. The CDR3 extends over 13 amino acids. The CDR3 nucleotides read TGTGCCAGCAGTCCGCAGTGGGGCCAGCCCCAGCATTTT. Translating it yields CASSPQWGQPQHF.

There are a few counts of this clonotype. The chain carries TRBV7-6 and TRBJ2-5; perhaps D is TRBD1 or TRBD2 (5 bases each). The CDR3 runs to 17 residues. Trimming left V 5 bases short and J 1 base short, with 20 bases between. Germline V CDR1 and CDR2: SGHVS, FNYEAQ. CDR3 protein: CASSALRGVGAQETQYF. As DNA, the CDR3 is TGTGCCAGCAGCGCCCTGCGAGGGGTCGGAGCCCAAGAGACCCAGTACTTC.